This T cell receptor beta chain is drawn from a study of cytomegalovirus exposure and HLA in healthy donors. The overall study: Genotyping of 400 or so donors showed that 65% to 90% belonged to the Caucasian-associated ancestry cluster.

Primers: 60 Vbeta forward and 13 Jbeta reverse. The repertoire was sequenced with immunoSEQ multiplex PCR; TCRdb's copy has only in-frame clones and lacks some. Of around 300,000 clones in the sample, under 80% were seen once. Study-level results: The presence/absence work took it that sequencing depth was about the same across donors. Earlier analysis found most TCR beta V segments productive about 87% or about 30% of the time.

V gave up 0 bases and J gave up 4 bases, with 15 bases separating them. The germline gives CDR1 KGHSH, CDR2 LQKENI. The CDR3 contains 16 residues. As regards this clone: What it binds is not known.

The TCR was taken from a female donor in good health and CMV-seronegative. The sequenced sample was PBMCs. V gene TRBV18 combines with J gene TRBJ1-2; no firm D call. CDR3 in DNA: TGTGCCAGCTCACCACCATTTTTGACCGCGGGCTATGGCTACACCTTC. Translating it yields CASSPPFLTAGYGYTF.